In its sample, the clone carrying this T cell receptor (beta chain) was seen once. What it binds is not known. CDR3 length: 16 residues. With 2 bases removed from V and 1 base from J, the gap between germline ends came to 11 bases. The V gene's germline CDR1 is SGHVS and CDR2 FQNEAQ. This record belongs to a study of cytomegalovirus exposure and HLA in healthy donors. Study-level background: The approximately 610 first-cohort repertoires shared a platform with the approximately 110 validation repertoires, as reported in a later analysis.

Study results and limitations: Overall, about 160 TCR beta chains were annotated as cytomegalovirus-associated. According to a subsequent analysis, TCR clusters identified in the first cohort showed a tendency to co-occur across the approximately 120 validation repertoires.

Assay used: immunoSEQ multiplex PCR; TCRdb lists only in-frame clones, some missing. The sample lists fewer than 65,000 clones, about 88% seen once, with about 15% in the top ten. The genes are TRBV7-8 and TRBJ2-2, with D perhaps TRBD1 (6 bases). The receptor's source is a young woman in good health and CMV-seronegative. The sequencing input was PBMCs. CDR3 coding DNA: TGTGCCAGCAGCTTATTAAGGACAGAGAACACCGGGGAGCTGTTTTTT. Its protein is CASSLLRTENTGELFF.